This T cell receptor beta chain was sequenced for a study of cytomegalovirus exposure and HLA in healthy donors. Study background: Earlier results showed 120 million or so unique TCR beta sequences derived from approximately 170 million T cells.

V was pared by 6 bases and J by 5 bases, with 9 bases of the junction left unmatched. The CDR3 is 14 amino acids. Germline V CDR1 and CDR2: SNHLY, FYNNEI. The PCR ran on 60 Vbeta and 13 Jbeta primers. Produced via immunoSEQ multiplex PCR; TCRdb's table is partial and in-frame only. The sample table includes 95,000 to 150,000 clones. Sequenced: PBMCs. This sequence joins TRBV2 and TRBJ2-5, with 7 bases fitting TRBD2. This receptor was identified in a man aged 25 to 45 in good health and CMV-seronegative. CDR3: CASRARTSAETQYF. The CDR3 DNA reads TGTGCCAGCAGGGCCCGGACTAGTGCGGAGACCCAGTACTTC.